This entry describes one TCR beta chain. This sample is part of a study of blood T cell repertoires in COVID-19. Only in-frame clones appear in the TCRdb table, and some are missing; sequencing was by immunoSEQ multiplex PCR. This table holds 65,000 to 95,000 clones, over 65% found once. The CDR3 runs 14 residues. The V gene's germline CDR1 is SGHTA and CDR2 FQGNSA. The V gene end was trimmed by 5 bases and the J gene end by 3 bases; junction bases not matched to a gene: 5. The rearrangement uses TRBV7-2 and TRBJ2-5, with TRBD1 matching over 8 bases. Specimen: peripheral blood. This receptor was taken from a man in his forties or fifties with active or convalescent COVID-19. CDR3 loop: CASSPRDRKETQYF. CDR3 coding DNA: TGTGCCAGCAGCCCCCGGGACAGGAAAGAGACCCAGTACTTC.